This T cell receptor (beta chain) was recovered during a study of Ad26.COV2.S vaccination and SARS-CoV-2 variants (dated by TCRdb to the early 2020s). At the level of the whole study: Donors in the vaccine arm were drawn from COV1001, a phase I-IIa trial of Ad26.COV2.S in healthy adults that was multicentre, randomized, double-blind and placebo-controlled. Dosing of Ad26.COV2.S was intramuscular, at either 5x10^10 or 1x10^11 viral particles, delivered as one shot or as two shots spaced 56 days apart. Throughout the experiments and outcome assessment, investigators stayed blinded to trial group allocation. Participants in the trial were split at random into five groups of five each, receiving low-dose or high-dose Ad26.COV2.S once or twice, or else placebo on both occasions. The TCR-sequenced set comprised approximately 32 samples: some 20 Ad26.COV2.S vaccine recipients, 5 placebo recipients and 8 SARS-CoV-2 convalescent individuals. TCRbeta repertoire sequencing served as the tool for gauging how specific and how broad the SARS-CoV-2-reactive T cell receptors were following Ad26.COV2.S vaccination. Summary of the overall study and its limitations: Substantial breadth of spike-specific CD8+ and CD4+ T cell responses was reported after vaccination. Vaccine and placebo recipients had comparable non-spike TCR breadth, which fits with the vaccine containing only spike. Comparing responses between vaccine doses or regimens was not something the study was powered to do. It was noted by the authors that total T cell responses may have been underestimated by the TCR breadth and depth analyses. Higher spike-specific TCR breadth was observed in Ad26.COV2.S recipients than in placebo recipients (P = 0.0014).

The immunoSEQ Assay was the method used to sequence TCRbeta CDR3 regions. After extraction, genomic DNA underwent amplification by bias-controlled multiplex PCR, followed by high-throughput sequencing. Per the authors' processing: To quantify the absolute abundance of each unique TCRbeta CDR3 region, sequences were collapsed and filtered. T cell fraction was estimated by normalization of TCRbeta template counts to usable DNA, with usable DNA being measured through amplification of reference genes present in all nucleated cells. Repertoire TCRs were annotated as SARS-CoV-2-specific when V gene, CDR3 amino acid sequence and J gene were exactly matched to a known reactive TCR set. The reference SARS-CoV-2 TCR set came from MIRA and was filtered for enrichment in COVID-19-positive ImmuneCODE repertoires, removing public or cross-reactive TCRs. Drawing on the MIRA antigens, annotated TCRs were analysed further at the level of specific ORF or position within ORF. Breadth was defined as annotated unique rearrangements over total unique productive rearrangements; depth was the summed frequency of those rearrangements. Two-sided Wilcoxon rank-sum tests were applied when comparing TCR breadth between groups. TCRdb re-hosts the immuneACCESS table, in-frame sequences only. Its copies lack some clones; in the studies checked, an unresolved V gene accounts for under half of them, and the cause for the rest is not known. The V and J calls and the clone size are those of that table, but D and trimming were determined from the DNA. The sample table contains 350,000 to 450,000 clones; only one count was recorded for about 90% of them. The ten largest clones capture approximately 1.7% of the sample.

The sample's treatment or condition label is to be understood as: some 19 received Ad26.COV2.S at low or high dose, single or two shots; about 5 received placebo; per-sample allocation not given. Repertoires of vaccine and placebo recipients were sequenced from samples taken on day 63 after the first injection. In Cohort 1b, around 23 adults aged 18-55 years were enrolled at a single site in Boston, USA, between 29 July and 7 August 2020. Ad26.COV2.S was a replication-incompetent adenovirus type 26 vector that expressed a prefusion-stabilized SARS-CoV-2 spike protein derived from the original Wuhan strain. The CDR3 sequence holds 14 residues, the cysteine and phenylalanine included. Only CDR3 DNA is held: 42 bases, read in frame from base 1. Trimming at the junction amounts to 1 base on V and 4 bases on J, and the germline ends lie 8 bases apart. CDR1 and CDR2 (MDHEN, SYDVKM) derive from the germline V gene.

As concerns this clone: The antigen this receptor binds is unknown. Nothing much larger sits one base from this clone, and base qualities are not available.

The TCR was taken from a person between 18 and 65 years old who received the Ad26.COV2.S COVID-19 vaccine or a placebo. The receptor chain draws on TRBV28 and TRBJ1-3; the D gene cannot be resolved reliably. The input for sequencing was peripheral blood, taken in a trial of Ad26.COV2.S vaccine versus placebo. Here the CDR3 is given as CASSLSGHGNTIYF. The sequenced DNA: TGTGCCAGCAGTTTATCCGGGCACGGAAACACCATATATTTT.